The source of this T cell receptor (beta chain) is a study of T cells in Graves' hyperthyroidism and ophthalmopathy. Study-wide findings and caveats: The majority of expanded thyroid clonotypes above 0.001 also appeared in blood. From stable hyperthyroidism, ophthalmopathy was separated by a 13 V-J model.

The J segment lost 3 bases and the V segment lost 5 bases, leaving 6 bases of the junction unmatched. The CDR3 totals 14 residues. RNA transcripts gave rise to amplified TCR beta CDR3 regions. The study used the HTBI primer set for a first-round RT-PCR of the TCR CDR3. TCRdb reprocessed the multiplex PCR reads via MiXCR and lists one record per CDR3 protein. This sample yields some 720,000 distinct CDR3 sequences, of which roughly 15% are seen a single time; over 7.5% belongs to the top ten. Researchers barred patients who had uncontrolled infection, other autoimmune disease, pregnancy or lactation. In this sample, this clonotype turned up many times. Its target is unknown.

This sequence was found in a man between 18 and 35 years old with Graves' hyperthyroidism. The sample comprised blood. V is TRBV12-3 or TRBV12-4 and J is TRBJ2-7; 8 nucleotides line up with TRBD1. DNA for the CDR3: TGTGCCAGCAGTCGGACAGGGAGGTTCTACGAGCAGTACTTC. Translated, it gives CASSRTGRFYEQYF.